Only a few counts were recorded for the clone carrying this T cell receptor beta chain. The antigen is undetermined. TCRdb re-called the 5' RACE reads through MiXCR, storing one row per CDR3 protein. The sample lists approximately 260,000 distinct CDR3 sequences, more than 13% occurring once. The sample belongs to a study of identical twins. General study results and limits: Researchers caution that invariant MAIT and iNKT cells could partly confound zero-insertion analyses. For monozygotic twins, models underestimated out-of-frame TCR alpha sharing. For cord blood, abundant beta clonotypes had fewer insertions, unlike memory repertoires, which showed none.

Healthy Caucasians supplied all donations. This CDR3 is built from 14 residues. Trimming pared 6 bases from V and 8 bases from J, leaving 17 bases between. Germline values: CDR1 MGHDK, CDR2 SYGVNS. The TCR comes from a woman younger than 30 in good health. J is TRBJ2-1 and V is TRBV25-1; D remains unclear. Sequenced input: memory (CD45RO+) T cells sorted from blood. CDR3 loop: CASSSWRAGDEQFF. The CDR3 DNA follows: TGTGCCAGCAGCTCTTGGCGAGCCGGTGATGAGCAGTTCTTC.